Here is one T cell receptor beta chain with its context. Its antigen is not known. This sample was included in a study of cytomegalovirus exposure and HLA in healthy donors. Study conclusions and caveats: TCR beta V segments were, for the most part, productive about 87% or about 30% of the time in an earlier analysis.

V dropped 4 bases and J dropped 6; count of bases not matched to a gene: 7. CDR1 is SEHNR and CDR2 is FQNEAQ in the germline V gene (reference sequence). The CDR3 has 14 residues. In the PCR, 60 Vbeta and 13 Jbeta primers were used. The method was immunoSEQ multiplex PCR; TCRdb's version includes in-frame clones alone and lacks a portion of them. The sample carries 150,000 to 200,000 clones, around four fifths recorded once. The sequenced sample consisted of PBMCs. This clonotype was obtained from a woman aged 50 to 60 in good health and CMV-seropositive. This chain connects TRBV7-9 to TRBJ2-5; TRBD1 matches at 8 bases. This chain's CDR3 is CASSWGDRKKTQYF. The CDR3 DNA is TGTGCCAGCAGCTGGGGGGACAGGAAGAAGACCCAGTACTTC.